The TCR beta chain under discussion was sequenced for a study of T cell clonotyping in hematopoietic cell transplantation (dated by TCRdb to the early 2020s). Regarding the research as a whole: Pretransplant recipient samples were obtained after cytoreduction. In the study, 135 blood samples were gathered from roughly 35 consecutive transplant recipients and their related donors. Patient recruitment ran from 2015 to early 2017, and follow-up continued until late 2020 or death. What the research found in general, with its limitations: Just a small fraction of recipient repertoires overlapped with donor repertoires, and more than 95% appeared de novo at the given depth. A decrease in recipient TCR diversity was observed after transplant, and a progressive increase in pathologically expanded clonotypes was seen from day 30 to day 180. Inverse Simpson Index values from donors and from recipients before transplant predicted broader TCR repertoire diversity after transplant. The sample size was limited and the cells went unsorted, which meant the CD4 and CD8 repertoire contributions could not be told apart.

The CDR3 starts with the cysteine, ends with the phenylalanine, and has 15 residues. The CDR3 DNA has 45 bases and is translated from base 1. V is clipped by 5 bases and J by 3 bases, and the sequence between their germline boundaries is 17 bases long. CDR1 and CDR2 were assigned from the germline V gene (reference sequence) as LNHDA and SQIVND. TCR beta CDR3 regions were amplified from genomic DNA with the immunoSEQ assay, a bias-controlled multiplex PCR using V- and J-specific primers. In a second PCR step, a proprietary barcode and Illumina adapter sequences were attached to the CDR3 amplicons. CDR3 libraries were sequenced on an Illumina MiSeq instrument. Per the authors' processing: Export and quality control were done with immunoSEQ Analyzer 3.0, while downstream analyses used R Bioconductor and Immunarch. Repertoire metrics were calculated using only productive rearrangements within the normalized downsampled data set. Clonotypes larger than 5 templates in the normalized cohort were defined as pathologically expanded. The Inverse Simpson Index served as the measure of repertoire diversity. To capture all clonotypes, CMV-specificity analyses were performed on the non-normalized data set. TCRdb holds this immuneACCESS table with in-frame rearrangements only. Some clones are missing; in checked studies, unresolved V genes explain under half, and the rest has no known cause. That table is the source of V, J and clone size, and D and trimming were worked out from the DNA. The sample yields around 37,000 clones; around 85% were counted once. The ten top clones hold 2.5% to 3.5% of the sample.

On this clone itself: This clone's antigen is unknown. It has no much larger one-base neighbor in the sample; base qualities were not kept.

The time point tag for this specimen amounts to: recipient sample about 28 days before transplant, after cytoreduction. Blood samples were obtained from recipients approximately 28 days before transplant and at days 30, 100 and 180 after transplant. Nuclei Lysis Solution was used to extract genomic DNA from fresh or cryopreserved unfractionated peripheral blood mononuclear cells. The sample in question was peripheral blood mononuclear cells, obtained before stem cell transplant. In this chain, TRBV19 is recombined with TRBJ2-7, and perhaps TRBD1 as D gene, on 6 matching bases. This TCR was sampled from a man aged 55 to 70 with acute myeloid leukemia. Some clones in this sample may be carry-over from other donors' samples. The CDR3 region: CASSSWTDYDYEQYF. The nucleotide sequence reads as follows: TGTGCCAGTAGTTCCTGGACAGACTACGACTACGAGCAGTACTTC.